These 28 T cell receptor beta chains originate from one sample sequenced in a study of a mutant IDH1 vaccine in newly diagnosed glioma. Antigen specificity for these receptors is unknown. TCRdb's table, derived via immunoSEQ multiplex PCR, lists solely in-frame clones and lacks some. The sample records some 42,000 clones, approximately 83% being singletons. Time point defined: week 35, safety follow-up. Every vaccine dose comprised 300 ug of mutant IDH1 20-mer peptide plus topical imiquimod. The sample here was PBMCs, taken from a glioma patient whose treatment included an IDH1 peptide vaccine. The receptors come from a woman aged 45-59 years with glioma.

V and J are TRBV15 and TRBJ1-2; D remains ambiguous. The CDR3 consists of 13 residues. Trimming removed 2 bases at V and 8 bases at J, with 12 bases between. The germline gives CDR1 LNHNV, CDR2 YYDKDF (reference sequence). The CDR3 reads CATSRSLTSGYTF. DNA for the CDR3: TGTGCCACCAGCAGATCTTTGACAAGCGGCTACACCTTC.

There are a few counts of this clone. The J gene is TRBJ2-7, the V gene TRBV7-8, with 11 bases aligning to TRBD1. The CDR3 consists of 17 residues. Per germline, CDR1 SGHVS and CDR2 FQNEAQ. The V gene end was trimmed by 0 bases and the J gene end by 0 bases; junction bases not matched to a gene: 4. In DNA form, the CDR3 reads TGTGCCAGCAGCTTAGCTGGCGGGACAGGGGGCTCCTACGAGCAGTACTTC. This sequence encodes CASSLAGGTGGSYEQYF. The complete variable domain, with remaining parts taken from reference TRBV7-8 and TRBJ2-7, reads GAGVSQSPRYKVAKRGQDVALRCDPISGHVSLFWYQQALGQGPEFLTYFQNEAQLDKSGLPSDRFFAERPEGSVSTLKIQRTQQEDSAVYLCASSLAGGTGGSYEQYFGPGTRLTVT.

The chain recombines TRBV7-2 with TRBJ2-5; TRBD1 agrees at 11 bases. Looked up from germline, CDR1 is SGHTA and CDR2 is FQGNSA. The CDR3 has 15 amino acids. The V segment lost 5 bases and the J segment 5 bases; nucleotides outside the gene matches: 7. The CDR3: CASSVWTGGGETQYF. CDR3 nucleotide sequence: TGTGCCAGCAGCGTCTGGACAGGGGGCGGCGAGACCCAGTACTTC.

The CDR3 is CASSWRGPSEAFF. CDR3 coding DNA: TGTGCCAGCAGCTGGAGGGGGCCGTCGGAAGCTTTCTTT. V usage is TRBV27 and J usage is TRBJ1-1; 7 bases are a match to TRBD1. CDR3 length: 13 amino acids. Looked up from germline, CDR1 is MNHEY and CDR2 is SMNVEV (reference sequence). The V segment lost 6 bases and the J segment 8 bases; nucleotides outside the gene matches: 9.

The V and J genes are TRBV9 and TRBJ1-1; TRBD1 might be the D (5 bases). In germline, CDR1 is SGDLS, CDR2 YYNGEE. There are 13 residues in the CDR3. Trimming stripped 2 bases from V and 1 base from J, with 6 bases between. The CDR3 spells CASSVTGNTEAFF. CDR3 coding DNA: TGTGCCAGCAGCGTTACAGGGAACACTGAAGCTTTCTTT.

The gene calls are TRBV19 and TRBJ1-2, with TRBD1 as a possible D gene (5 bases). V was clipped by 3 bases and J by 11 bases, with 10 bases between them. The germline gives CDR1 LNHDA, CDR2 SQIVND (reference sequence). This CDR3 is 11 amino acids long. CDR3 sequence reads: CASSIRAKYTF. CDR3 bases: TGTGCCAGTAGTATCAGGGCTAAGTACACCTTC.

V usage is TRBV5-1 and J usage is TRBJ2-4, with TRBD2 matching over 16 bases. Germline lookup yields CDR1 SGHRS and CDR2 YFSETQ. CDR3 length equals 18 residues. Trimming at V came to 4 bases and at J to 9 bases, leaving 13 bases not matched to a gene. CDR3 DNA: TGCGCCAGCAGCCCCGGGACTAGCGGGGGGGTCATAAAAGGCATTCAGTACTTC. Residues: CASSPGTSGGVIKGIQYF.

The chain has TRBV10-1 and TRBJ2-2; D unresolved. The V gene lost 4 bases and the J gene lost 2 bases, with 8 bases spanning the gap. CDR3 length: 14 residues. Germline V gene lookup returns CDR1 WNHNN and CDR2 SYGVQD (reference sequence). The CDR3: CASSVDPNTGELFF. For the CDR3, the DNA is TGCGCCAGCAGTGTGGACCCAAACACCGGGGAGCTGTTTTTT.

The chain recombines TRBV28 with TRBJ2-1; tentative D call: TRBD1 (6 bases). Germline assignment: CDR1 MDHEN and CDR2 SYDVKM. The CDR3 sequence is 12 residues long. V was cut by 6 bases and J by 7 bases, with 10 bases left in between. The CDR3 nucleotides are TGTGCCAGCAGGGGCAGGGGAAATGAGCAGTTCTTC. Protein sequence: CASRGRGNEQFF. Drawing the rest from reference TRBV28 and TRBJ2-1, the complete variable domain is DVKVTQSSRYLVKRTGEKVFLECVQDMDHENMFWYRQDPGLGLRLIYFSYDVKMKEKGDIPEGYSVSREKKERFSLILESASTNQTSMYLCASRGRGNEQFFGPGTRLTVL.

The rearrangement links TRBV5-4 to TRBJ1-4; TRBD1 is a possible D gene (5 bases). V was clipped by 1 base and J by 5 bases, with 12 bases between them. The CDR3 runs 15 residues. CDR1 is SGHNT and CDR2 is YYREEE in the germline V gene (reference sequence). The CDR3 bases are TGTGCCAGCAGCTTGCAGGAACGGGGCAATGAAAAACTGTTTTTT. Protein product: CASSLQERGNEKLFF. Based on the CDR3 plus reference TRBV5-4 and TRBJ1-4, the full variable domain is ETGVTQSPTHLIKTRGQQVTLRCSSQSGHNTVSWYQQALGQGPQFIFQYYREEENGRGNFPPRFSGLQFPNYSSELNVNALELDDSALYLCASSLQERGNEKLFFGSGTQLSVL.

The chain employs TRBV2 and TRBJ1-4; D not resolved. Trimming removed 3 bases from V and 7 bases from J, with 6 bases in between. CDR3 size: 12 residues. Per germline, CDR1 SNHLY and CDR2 FYNNEI. The CDR3 sequence: CASSDSIEKLFF. The CDR3 nucleotides are TGTGCCAGCAGTGATTCGATTGAAAAACTGTTTTTT.

On this clone itself: Distinct nucleotide sequences in the sample also encode this CDR3. The gene calls are TRBV27 and TRBJ1-2; 8 bases match TRBD1. Germline CDR1 MNHEY, CDR2 SMNVEV (reference sequence). CDR3 length: 14 residues. With V trimmed by 5 bases and J by 0 bases, 2 bases remained unmatched. The CDR3 bases are TGTGCCAGCAGTGTACAGGGGGCTAACTATGGCTACACCTTC. This gives the protein CASSVQGANYGYTF.

The sample holds a few counts of this clone. V and J are TRBV18 and TRBJ1-4; D perhaps matches TRBD1 (5 bases). Trimming removed 6 bases at V and 5 bases at J, with 13 bases between. The CDR3 has 14 amino acids. CDR1 KGHSH and CDR2 LQKENI come from the germline V gene. CDR3 residues: CASSLQGANEKLFF. The DNA of the CDR3 is TGTGCCAGCTCCCTCCAGGGAGCGAATGAAAAACTGTTTTTT.

The V call is TRBV11-2, the J call TRBJ1-6; the D gene is possibly TRBD1 (5 bases). This CDR3 has 13 amino acids. Germline values: CDR1 SGHAT, CDR2 FQNNGV. V was cut by 0 bases and J by 10 bases, with 7 bases left in between. The CDR3 DNA sequence: TGTGCCAGCAGCTTAGATGGGGACTCACCCCTCCACTTT. Protein: CASSLDGDSPLHF.

The chain uses TRBV10-3 and TRBJ2-3; the D call may be TRBD1 or TRBD2 (5 bases each). This CDR3 contains 14 residues. V lost 5 bases and J 0 bases, leaving 9 bases between the germline ends. The germline V gene encodes CDR1 ENHRY and CDR2 SYGVKD. The CDR3 DNA sequence: TGTGCCATCAGTAGGGACGCTAGCACAGATACGCAGTATTTT. This translates into CAISRDASTDTQYF.

The genes are TRBV7-2 and TRBJ2-7; TRBD2 aligns across 8 bases. In germline, CDR1 is SGHTA, CDR2 FQGNSA. V was clipped by 5 bases and J by 3 bases; unmatched bases: 9. The CDR3 contains 15 residues. CDR3 amino acids: CASSPQGGGIYEQYF. Here the CDR3 DNA reads TGTGCCAGCAGCCCCCAGGGCGGGGGGATCTACGAGCAGTACTTC.

This clone occurred a few times. The chain carries TRBV2 and TRBJ1-2; 7 bases fit TRBD1. Germline V gene sequence: CDR1 SNHLY, CDR2 FYNNEI. The V and J ends lost 8 bases and 0 bases, in that order; junction bases with no gene match: 9. CDR3 length equals 15 residues. The CDR3 DNA is TGTGCCAGCGCCCAGGAAGGGGGCTCTAACTATGGCTACACCTTC. As protein: CASAQEGGSNYGYTF. The full variable domain, completed using reference TRBV2 and TRBJ1-2, is EPEVTQTPSHQVTQMGQEVILRCVPISNHLYFYWYRQILGQKVEFLVSFYNNEISEKSEIFDDQFSVERPDGSNFTLKIRSTKLEDSAMYFCASAQEGGSNYGYTFGSGTRLTVV.

This clone was recorded once. This rearrangement joins TRBV4-1 to TRBJ1-6, with D possibly matching TRBD1 (6 bases). V gave up 6 bases and J gave up 7 bases, with 19 bases separating them. The CDR3 has 16 residues. The germline gives CDR1 MGHRA, CDR2 YSYEKL. The CDR3 protein is CASREPGAGDNSPLHF. For the CDR3, the DNA is TGCGCCAGCAGGGAGCCCGGCGCAGGGGACAATTCACCCCTCCACTTT.

This clone was recorded once. V and J are TRBV2 and TRBJ2-3; D unclear. Trimming left V 6 bases short and J 2 bases short, with 12 bases between. The CDR3 contains 14 residues. CDR1 SNHLY and CDR2 FYNNEI come from the germline V gene. CDR3 sequence: CASRVGKLTDTQYF. The CDR3 region has the DNA TGTGCCAGCAGAGTAGGGAAGCTCACAGATACGCAGTATTTT. Variable domain in full (rest from reference TRBV2 and TRBJ2-3): EPEVTQTPSHQVTQMGQEVILRCVPISNHLYFYWYRQILGQKVEFLVSFYNNEISEKSEIFDDQFSVERPDGSNFTLKIRSTKLEDSAMYFCASRVGKLTDTQYFGPGTRLTVL.

The rearrangement uses TRBV4-3 and TRBJ1-6, with D unclear. This CDR3 has 16 amino acids. V was pared by 0 bases and J by 7 bases, with 13 bases between. The V gene's germline CDR1 is LGHNA and CDR2 YSLEER. CDR3 coding DNA: TGCGCCAGCAGCCAAGATAGCCGGGCGGGGAATTCACCCCTCCACTTT. Amino acids: CASSQDSRAGNSPLHF.

The rearrangement links TRBV6-7 to TRBJ2-7; D is possibly TRBD2 (6 bases). TRBV6-7 is known as an ORF, though its function is uncertain. This CDR3 is built from 13 residues. V lost 0 bases to trimming and J lost 3 bases, with 6 bases between them. CDR3 loop: CASSYSRGYEQYF. As DNA, the CDR3 is TGTGCCAGCAGTTACTCGCGGGGCTACGAGCAGTACTTC.

This clone was recorded once. The chain employs TRBV9 and TRBJ2-3, with TRBD1 identical over 9 bases. Trimming removed 4 bases from V and 4 bases from J; junction bases left unmatched: 4. Germline V gives CDR1 SGDLS, CDR2 YYNGEE. The CDR3 extends over 14 amino acids. In DNA form, the CDR3 reads TGTGCCAGCAGCTTACGACAGGGGGCAGATACGCAGTATTTT. The encoded protein is CASSLRQGADTQYF.

The rearrangement uses TRBV19 and TRBJ2-3; the D gene is possibly TRBD2 (5 bases). The V gene's germline CDR1 is LNHDA and CDR2 SQIVND (reference sequence). Deletions cut 0 bases from V and 5 bases from J, with 6 bases between. The CDR3 spans 13 residues. The CDR3 DNA sequence: TGTGCCAGTAGTATAGATCGGGGAGATACGCAGTATTTT. It specifies CASSIDRGDTQYF.

The chain links TRBV5-6 to TRBJ1-2; possibly TRBD1 for D (6 bases). The V end lost 3 bases, the J end lost 4 bases, and 13 bases lay between the germline ends. Germline V gives CDR1 SGHDT, CDR2 YYEEEE. This CDR3 contains 14 residues. The CDR3 coding sequence is TGTGCCAGCAGCTGGGGGGGCGGGGGCTATGGCTACACCTTC. Translation gives CASSWGGGGYGYTF.

The rearrangement uses TRBV25-1 and TRBJ1-4; D remains unclear. V shed 3 bases and J shed 7 bases, with 12 bases lying between them. This CDR3 has 14 amino acids. Germline V gene sequence: CDR1 MGHDK, CDR2 SYGVNS. The CDR3 DNA follows: TGTGCCAGCAGTGATAGAAAGGGTTTTGAAAAACTGTTTTTT. This gives the protein CASSDRKGFEKLFF.

The rearrangement joins TRBV5-1 to TRBJ1-2; a weak D match, TRBD1 (6 bases). Germline assignment: CDR1 SGHRS and CDR2 YFSETQ. The CDR3 is 15 amino acids. The germline V and J ends were trimmed by 3 bases and 6 bases, with 18 bases remaining between them. The CDR3 protein is CASSYDTGSYDGYTF. CDR3 in DNA: TGCGCCAGCAGCTACGATACAGGGTCATACGATGGCTACACCTTC.

The chain joins TRBV19 to TRBJ1-1; tentative D call: TRBD1 (5 bases). Between the trimmed V and J ends, which lost 4 bases and 1 base, there was a span of 10 bases. The germline V gene encodes CDR1 LNHDA and CDR2 SQIVND (reference sequence). The CDR3 consists of 14 residues. In DNA, the CDR3 is TGTGCCAGTAGTAGGTTACAGGAGAACACTGAAGCTTTCTTT. Translated, it gives CASSRLQENTEAFF.

The rearrangement uses TRBV2 and TRBJ2-6, with 15 bases that match TRBD2. V gave up 4 bases and J gave up 2 bases; unmatched junction bases: 3. Germline V CDR1 and CDR2: SNHLY, FYNNEI. This CDR3 has 18 residues. The CDR3: CASSGTSGGETGANVLTF. The CDR3 DNA follows: TGTGCCAGCAGTGGGACTAGCGGGGGGGAAACTGGGGCCAACGTCCTGACTTTC.